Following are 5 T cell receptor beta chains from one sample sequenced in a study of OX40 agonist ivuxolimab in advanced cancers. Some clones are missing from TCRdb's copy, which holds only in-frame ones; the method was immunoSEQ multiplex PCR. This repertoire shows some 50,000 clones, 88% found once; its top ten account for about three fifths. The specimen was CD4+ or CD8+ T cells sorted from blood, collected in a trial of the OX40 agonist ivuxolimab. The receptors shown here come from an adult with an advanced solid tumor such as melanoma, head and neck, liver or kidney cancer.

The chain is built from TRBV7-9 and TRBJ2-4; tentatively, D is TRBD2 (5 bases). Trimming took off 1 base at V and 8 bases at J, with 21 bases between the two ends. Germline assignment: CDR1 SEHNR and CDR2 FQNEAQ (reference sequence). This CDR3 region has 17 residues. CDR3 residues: CASSLGLRVLENDIQYF. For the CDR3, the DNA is TGTGCCAGCAGCTTAGGCTTGCGGGTCCTGGAAAACGACATTCAGTACTTC.

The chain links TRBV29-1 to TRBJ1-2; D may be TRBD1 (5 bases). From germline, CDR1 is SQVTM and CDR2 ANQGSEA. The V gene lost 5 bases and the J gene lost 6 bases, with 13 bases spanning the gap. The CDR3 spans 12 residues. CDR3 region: CSVYGGPHGYTF. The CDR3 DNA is TGCAGCGTTTACGGGGGACCCCATGGCTACACCTTC.

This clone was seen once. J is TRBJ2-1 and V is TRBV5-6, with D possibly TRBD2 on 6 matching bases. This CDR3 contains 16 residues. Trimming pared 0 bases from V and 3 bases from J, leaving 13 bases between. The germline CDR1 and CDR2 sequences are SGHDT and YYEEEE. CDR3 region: CASSLAPGVGYNEQFF. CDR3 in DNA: TGTGCCAGCAGCTTGGCCCCGGGGGTAGGCTACAATGAGCAGTTCTTC.

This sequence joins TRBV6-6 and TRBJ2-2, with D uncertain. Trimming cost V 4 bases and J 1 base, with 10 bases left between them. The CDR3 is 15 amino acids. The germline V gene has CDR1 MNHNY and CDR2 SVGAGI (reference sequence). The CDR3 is CASSSGRLNTGELFF. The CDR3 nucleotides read TGTGCCAGCAGTTCCGGACGGTTGAACACCGGGGAGCTGTTTTTT.

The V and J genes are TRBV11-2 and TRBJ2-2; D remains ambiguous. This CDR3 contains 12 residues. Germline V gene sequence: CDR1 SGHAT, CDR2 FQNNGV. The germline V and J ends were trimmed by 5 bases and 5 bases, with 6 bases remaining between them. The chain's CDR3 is CASSQQTGELFF. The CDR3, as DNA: TGTGCCAGCAGCCAACAAACCGGGGAGCTGTTTTTT.